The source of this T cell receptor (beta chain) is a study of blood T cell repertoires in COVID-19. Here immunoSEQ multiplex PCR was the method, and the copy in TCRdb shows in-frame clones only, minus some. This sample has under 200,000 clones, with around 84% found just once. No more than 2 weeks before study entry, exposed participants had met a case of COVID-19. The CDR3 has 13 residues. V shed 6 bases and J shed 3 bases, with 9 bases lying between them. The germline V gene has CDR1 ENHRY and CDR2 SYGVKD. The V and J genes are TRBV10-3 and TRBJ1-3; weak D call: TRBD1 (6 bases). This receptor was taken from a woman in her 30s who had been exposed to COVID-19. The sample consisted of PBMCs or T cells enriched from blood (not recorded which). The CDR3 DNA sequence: TGTGCCATCAGCACAGGGTTTGGAAACACCATATATTTT. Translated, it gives CAISTGFGNTIYF.